The source of this T cell receptor beta chain is a study of T cell changes during pregnancy in multiple sclerosis. Some clones are missing from TCRdb's copy, which holds only in-frame ones; the method was immunoSEQ multiplex PCR. The sample lists roughly 100,000 clones; about 90% were seen once. The sequence derives from a female donor with multiple sclerosis, enrolled in a pregnancy study. The sequences come from peripheral blood, collected after pregnancy.

The CDR3 sequence is CASSSDRLSGNTIYF. The DNA for the CDR3 is TGTGCCAGCAGCTCAGACAGACTCTCTGGAAACACCATATATTTT. This chain uses TRBV5-6 with TRBJ1-3, with D tentatively TRBD1 (5 bases). Trimming shortened V by 3 bases and J by 0 bases, and 10 bases separated the two germline ends. The CDR3 contains 15 residues. CDR1 and CDR2 (germline): SGHDT, YYEEEE.